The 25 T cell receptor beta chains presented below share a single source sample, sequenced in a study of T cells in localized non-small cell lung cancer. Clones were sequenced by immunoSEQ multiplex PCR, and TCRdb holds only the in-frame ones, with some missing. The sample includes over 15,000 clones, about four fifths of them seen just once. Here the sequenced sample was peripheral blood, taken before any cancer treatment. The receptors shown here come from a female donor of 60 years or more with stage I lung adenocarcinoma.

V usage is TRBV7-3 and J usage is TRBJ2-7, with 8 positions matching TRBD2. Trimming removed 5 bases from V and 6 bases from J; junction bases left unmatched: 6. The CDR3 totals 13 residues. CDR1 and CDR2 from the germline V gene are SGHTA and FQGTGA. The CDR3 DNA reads TGTGCCAGCAGCCTCATACGGGGGGGCGAGCAGTACTTC. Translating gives CASSLIRGGEQYF.

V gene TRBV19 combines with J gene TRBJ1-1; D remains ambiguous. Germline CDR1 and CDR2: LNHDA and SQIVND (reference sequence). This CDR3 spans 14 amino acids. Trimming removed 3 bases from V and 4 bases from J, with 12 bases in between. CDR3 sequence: CASSMRVVGTEAFF. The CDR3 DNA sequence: TGTGCCAGTAGTATGAGGGTTGTCGGCACTGAAGCTTTCTTT.

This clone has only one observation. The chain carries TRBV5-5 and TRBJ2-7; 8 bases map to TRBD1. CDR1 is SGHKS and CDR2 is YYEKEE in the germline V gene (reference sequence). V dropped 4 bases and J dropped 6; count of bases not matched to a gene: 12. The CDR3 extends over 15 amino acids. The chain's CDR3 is CASSIRGPQGGEQYF. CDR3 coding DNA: TGTGCCAGCAGCATCAGGGGGCCCCAGGGGGGCGAGCAGTACTTC.

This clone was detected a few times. Here the CDR3 reads CASRRATGTSTDTQYF. The CDR3 coding sequence is TGTGCCAGCAGACGAGCGACAGGCACTAGCACAGATACGCAGTATTTT. J is TRBJ2-3 and V is TRBV7-2; tentative D call: TRBD1 (6 bases). The ends were cut back, 6 bases at V and 0 bases at J, with 16 bases in the middle. CDR1 and CDR2 from the germline V gene are SGHTA and FQGNSA. This CDR3 is built from 16 residues. Complete variable domain (other parts from reference TRBV7-2 and TRBJ2-3): GAGVSQSPSNKVTEKGKDVELRCDPISGHTALYWYRQSLGQGLEFLIYFQGNSAPDKSGLPSDRFSAERTGGSVSTLTIQRTQQEDSAVYLCASRRATGTSTDTQYFGPGTRLTVL.

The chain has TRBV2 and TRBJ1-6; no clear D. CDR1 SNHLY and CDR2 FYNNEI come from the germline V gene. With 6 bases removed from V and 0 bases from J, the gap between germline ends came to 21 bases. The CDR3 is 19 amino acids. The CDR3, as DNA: TGTGCCAGCAGCCTGACCGTTACCGGATTGAGCTCCTATAATTCACCCCTCCACTTT. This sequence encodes CASSLTVTGLSSYNSPLHF. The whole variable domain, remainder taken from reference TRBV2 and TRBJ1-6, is EPEVTQTPSHQVTQMGQEVILRCVPISNHLYFYWYRQILGQKVEFLVSFYNNEISEKSEIFDDQFSVERPDGSNFTLKIRSTKLEDSAMYFCASSLTVTGLSSYNSPLHFGNGTRLTVT.

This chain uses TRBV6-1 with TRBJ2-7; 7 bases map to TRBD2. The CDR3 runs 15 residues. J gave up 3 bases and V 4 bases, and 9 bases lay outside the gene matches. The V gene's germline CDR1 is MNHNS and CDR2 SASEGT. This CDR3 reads CASSGGGSPIYEQYF. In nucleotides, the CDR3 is TGTGCCAGCAGTGGGGGGGGTAGCCCAATCTACGAGCAGTACTTC.

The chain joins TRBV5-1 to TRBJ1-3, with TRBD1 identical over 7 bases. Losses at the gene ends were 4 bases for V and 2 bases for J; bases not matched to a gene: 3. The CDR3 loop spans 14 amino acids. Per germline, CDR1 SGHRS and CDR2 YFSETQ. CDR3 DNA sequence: TGCGCCAGCAGCCACGGACAGGCTGGAAACACCATATATTTT. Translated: CASSHGQAGNTIYF.

In nucleotides, the CDR3 is TGTGCCAGCAGTGAAGCGCTCCCAGGGGTAGTGTTTTTT. Residues: CASSEALPGVVFF. V and J are TRBV6-1 and TRBJ1-4; a possible D gene is TRBD1 (6 bases). The CDR3 is made up of 13 amino acids. Germline assignment: CDR1 MNHNS and CDR2 SASEGT. The V end was cut by 0 bases, the J end by 15 bases, with 14 bases between.

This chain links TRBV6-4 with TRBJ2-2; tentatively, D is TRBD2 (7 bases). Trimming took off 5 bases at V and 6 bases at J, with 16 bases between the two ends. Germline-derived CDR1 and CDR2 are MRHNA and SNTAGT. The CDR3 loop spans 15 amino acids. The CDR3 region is CASSPRGGDSGELFF. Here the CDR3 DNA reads TGTGCCAGCAGTCCCCGCGGGGGCGACTCCGGGGAGCTGTTTTTT.

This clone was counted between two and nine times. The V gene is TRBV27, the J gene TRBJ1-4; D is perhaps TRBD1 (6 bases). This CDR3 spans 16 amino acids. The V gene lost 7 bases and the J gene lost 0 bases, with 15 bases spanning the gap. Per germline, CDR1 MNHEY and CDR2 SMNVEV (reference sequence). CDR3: CASNRDRPATNEKLFF. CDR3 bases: TGTGCCAGCAACAGGGACCGACCAGCAACTAATGAAAAACTGTTTTTT.

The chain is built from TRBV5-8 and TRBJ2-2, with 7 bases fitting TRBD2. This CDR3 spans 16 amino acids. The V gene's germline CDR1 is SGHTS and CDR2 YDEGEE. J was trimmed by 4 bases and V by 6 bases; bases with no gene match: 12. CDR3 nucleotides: TGTGCCAGCACCCTGGAGACGGGCGGGGGCACCGGGGAGCTGTTTTTT. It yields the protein CASTLETGGGTGELFF.

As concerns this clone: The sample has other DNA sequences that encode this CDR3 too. CDR3 coding DNA: TGTGCCAGCTCACCACCACGGGGCGGACCCTACGAGCAGTACTTC. Translation: CASSPPRGGPYEQYF. The rearrangement links TRBV18 to TRBJ2-7; D might be TRBD1 or TRBD2, each matching 5 bases. Germline V gene data show CDR1 as KGHSH and CDR2 as LQKENI. This CDR3 is 15 amino acids long. Trimming left V 0 bases short and J 2 bases short, with 11 bases between.

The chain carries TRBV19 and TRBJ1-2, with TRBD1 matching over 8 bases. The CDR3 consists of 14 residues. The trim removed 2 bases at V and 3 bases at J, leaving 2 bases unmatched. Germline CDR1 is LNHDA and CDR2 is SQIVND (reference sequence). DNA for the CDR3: TGTGCCAGTAGTATACAGGGGGCACACTATGGCTACACCTTC. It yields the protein CASSIQGAHYGYTF.

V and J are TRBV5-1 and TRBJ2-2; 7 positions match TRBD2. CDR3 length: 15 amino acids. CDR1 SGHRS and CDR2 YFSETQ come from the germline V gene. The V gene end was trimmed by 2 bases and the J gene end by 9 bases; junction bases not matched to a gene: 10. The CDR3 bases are TGCGCCAGCAGCTTTGGCAGAGGGAGGGCGTGGGAGCTGTTTTTT. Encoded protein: CASSFGRGRAWELFF. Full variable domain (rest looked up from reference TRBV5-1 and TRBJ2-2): KAGVTQTPRYLIKTRGQQVTLSCSPISGHRSVSWYQQTPGQGLQFLFEYFSETQRNKGNFPGRFSGRQFSNSRSEMNVSTLELGDSALYLCASSFGRGRAWELFFGEGSRLTVL.

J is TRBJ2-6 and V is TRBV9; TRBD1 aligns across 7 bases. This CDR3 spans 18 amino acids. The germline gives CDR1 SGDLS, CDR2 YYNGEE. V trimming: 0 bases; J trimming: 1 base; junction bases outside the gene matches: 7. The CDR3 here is CASSVAGQAESGANVLTF. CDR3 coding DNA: TGTGCCAGCAGCGTAGCCGGACAGGCGGAATCTGGGGCCAACGTCCTGACTTTC.

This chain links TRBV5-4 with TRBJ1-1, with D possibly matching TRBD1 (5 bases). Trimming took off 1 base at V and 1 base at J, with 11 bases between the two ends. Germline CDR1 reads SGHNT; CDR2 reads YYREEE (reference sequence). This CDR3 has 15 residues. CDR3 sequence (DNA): TGTGCCAGCAGCTTGCAAAGCGGGGGGAACACTGAAGCTTTCTTT. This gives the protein CASSLQSGGNTEAFF.

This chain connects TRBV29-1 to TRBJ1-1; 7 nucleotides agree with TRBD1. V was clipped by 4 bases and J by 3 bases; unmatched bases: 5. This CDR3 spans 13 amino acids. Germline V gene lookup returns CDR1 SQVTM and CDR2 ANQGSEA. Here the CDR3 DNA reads TGCAGCGTTGTGGGCAGGGGGGACACTGAAGCTTTCTTT. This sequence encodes CSVVGRGDTEAFF.

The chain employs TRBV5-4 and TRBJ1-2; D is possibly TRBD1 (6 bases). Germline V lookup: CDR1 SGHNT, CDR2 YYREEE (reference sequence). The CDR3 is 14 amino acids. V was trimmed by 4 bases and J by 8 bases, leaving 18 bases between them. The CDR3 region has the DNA TGTGCCAGCAGCCCGCCGGACAGAGAGGGAGGCTACACCTTC. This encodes CASSPPDREGGYTF.

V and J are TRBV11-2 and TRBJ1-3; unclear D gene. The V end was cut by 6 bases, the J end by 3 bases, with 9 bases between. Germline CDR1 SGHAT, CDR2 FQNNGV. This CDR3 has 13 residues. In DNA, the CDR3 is TGTGCCAGCAGTCAAGACCTTGGAAACACCATATATTTT. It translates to CASSQDLGNTIYF.

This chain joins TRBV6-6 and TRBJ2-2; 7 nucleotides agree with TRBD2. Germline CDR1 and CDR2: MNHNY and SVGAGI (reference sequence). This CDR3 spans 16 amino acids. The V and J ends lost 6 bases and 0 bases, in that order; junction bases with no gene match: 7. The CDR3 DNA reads TGTGCCAGCAGGCCCCAGCGGGGTGCGAACACCGGGGAGCTGTTTTTT. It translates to CASRPQRGANTGELFF.

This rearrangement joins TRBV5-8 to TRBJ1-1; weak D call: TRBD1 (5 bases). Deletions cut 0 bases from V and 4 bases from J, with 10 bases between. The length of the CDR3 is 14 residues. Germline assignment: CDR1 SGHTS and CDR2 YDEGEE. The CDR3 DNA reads TGTGCCAGCAGCTTGGGGGGCATTGGCACTGAAGCTTTCTTT. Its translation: CASSLGGIGTEAFF.

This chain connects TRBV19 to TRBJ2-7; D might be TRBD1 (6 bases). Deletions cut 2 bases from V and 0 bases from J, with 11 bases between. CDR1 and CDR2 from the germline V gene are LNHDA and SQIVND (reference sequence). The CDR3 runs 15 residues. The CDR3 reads CASSIQGYVSYEQYF. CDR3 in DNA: TGTGCCAGTAGTATACAGGGGTACGTCTCCTACGAGCAGTACTTC.

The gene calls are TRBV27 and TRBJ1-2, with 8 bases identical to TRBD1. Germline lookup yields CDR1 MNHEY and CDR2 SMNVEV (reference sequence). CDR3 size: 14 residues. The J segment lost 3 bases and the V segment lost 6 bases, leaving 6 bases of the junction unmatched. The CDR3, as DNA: TGTGCCAGCAGAGACTTGGACAGGGACTATGGCTACACCTTC. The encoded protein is CASRDLDRDYGYTF.

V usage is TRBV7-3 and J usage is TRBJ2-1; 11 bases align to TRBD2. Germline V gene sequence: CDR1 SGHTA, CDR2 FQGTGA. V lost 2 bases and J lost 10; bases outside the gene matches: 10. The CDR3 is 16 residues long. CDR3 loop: CASSLVTTSGGHEQFF. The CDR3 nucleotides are TGTGCCAGCAGCTTAGTGACTACTAGCGGGGGCCACGAGCAGTTCTTC. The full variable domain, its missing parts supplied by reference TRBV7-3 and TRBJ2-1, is GAGVSQTPSNKVTEKGKYVELRCDPISGHTALYWYRQSLGQGPEFLIYFQGTGAADDSGLPNDRFFAVRPEGSVSTLKIQRTERGDSAVYLCASSLVTTSGGHEQFFGPGTRLTVL.

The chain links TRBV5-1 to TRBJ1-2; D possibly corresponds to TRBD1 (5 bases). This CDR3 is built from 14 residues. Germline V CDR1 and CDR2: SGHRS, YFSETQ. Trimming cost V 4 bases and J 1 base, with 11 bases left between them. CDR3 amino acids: CASSPGRINYGYTF. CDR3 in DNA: TGCGCCAGCAGCCCGGGACGGATTAACTATGGCTACACCTTC.